This record covers a single T cell receptor (beta chain). In the source study's methods: Nucleated cell counts were estimated from reference gene primer amplification. TCRdb's copy holds only in-frame clones and misses some; the assay was immunoSEQ multiplex PCR. V and J calls and clone size come straight from that table; D and trimming were deduced from the DNA. The sample shows around 160,000 clones, 82% of them seen only once. These data are taken from a study of blood T cell repertoires in COVID-19. Study-wide background: The study drew acute and convalescent COVID-19 samples from the United States, Italy and Spain. Sources were T cells, B-cell-depleted T cells, or PBMCs; the material itself was cDNA or gDNA.

CDR3 length equals 13 residues. Germline CDR1 ENHRY, CDR2 SYGVKD. V gave up 7 bases and J gave up 2 bases; unmatched junction bases: 2. Sequenced sample: peripheral blood. The rearrangement joins TRBV10-3 to TRBJ1-1; 9 bases are shared with TRBD1. This clonotype was obtained from a human donor with acute or convalescent COVID-19. The donor label of this sample is uncertain. CDR3 residues: CAIMDRGNTEAFF. The CDR3 DNA is TGTGCCATCATGGACAGGGGAAACACTGAAGCTTTCTTT.